Each of the 5 T cell receptor beta chains below was sequenced from the same sample in a study of T-cell memory formation after mild COVID-19. TCRdb redid the calling of the 5' RACE reads with MiXCR, one entry per CDR3 protein. Here the sample spans about 290,000 distinct CDR3 sequences, around 15% being singletons. The material sequenced was PBMCs or a T cell subset sorted from them (not recorded which). All receptors come from a man between 18 and 35 years old who had mild COVID-19 (a few samples of this study predate the infection). Cell type and time point are not known.

At least ten counts were recorded for this clonotype. The rearrangement joins TRBV24-1 to TRBJ2-1, with a weak D call TRBD2 (5 bases). Germline CDR1 is KGHDR and CDR2 is SFDVKD. CDR3 length equals 16 residues. V shed 4 bases and J shed 1 base, with 13 bases lying between them. The CDR3 region has the DNA TGTGCCACCAGTGACCGGGGAGCCAGGTCCTACAATGAGCAGTTCTTC. This encodes CATSDRGARSYNEQFF.

The chain uses TRBV9 and TRBJ2-3, with unresolved D. V was trimmed by 0 bases and J by 2 bases, leaving 10 bases between them. The CDR3 is 15 residues long. In germline, CDR1 is SGDLS, CDR2 YYNGEE. In DNA form, the CDR3 reads TGTGCCAGCAGCGTAGCACAGTACTCCACAGATACGCAGTATTTT. Translating gives CASSVAQYSTDTQYF.

This clonotype has only a few counts. The CDR3 sequence is CASSPKTVSYNEQFF. CDR3 sequence (DNA): TGTGCCAGCAGCCCCAAGACAGTCTCCTACAATGAGCAGTTCTTC. V is TRBV7-6 and J is TRBJ2-1; a weak D match, TRBD1 (5 bases). Germline V lookup: CDR1 SGHVS, CDR2 FNYEAQ. Trimming took 5 bases from V and 0 from J, leaving 11 bases between them. The CDR3 has 15 amino acids. Supplemented by reference TRBV7-6 and TRBJ2-1, the full variable domain reads GAGVSQSPRYKVTKRGQDVALRCDPISGHVSLYWYRQALGQGPEFLTYFNYEAQQDKSGLPNDRFSAERPEGSISTLTIQRTEQRDSAMYRCASSPKTVSYNEQFFGPGTRLTVL.

This clonotype has a handful of counts. The chain couples TRBV3-1 to TRBJ2-2; possible D gene TRBD1, 7 bases. Trimming removed 5 bases at V and 9 bases at J, with 13 bases between. The germline CDR1 and CDR2 sequences are LGHDT and YNNKEL (reference sequence). The CDR3 totals 13 residues. The CDR3 reads CASSGGGNRELFF. CDR3 nucleotides: TGTGCCAGCAGCGGAGGGGGCAACCGGGAGCTGTTTTTT.

This clonotype was seen only a few times. This chain joins TRBV7-6 and TRBJ2-5; D is undetermined. Trimming pared 3 bases from V and 7 bases from J, leaving 9 bases between. Germline V gives CDR1 SGHVS, CDR2 FNYEAQ. This CDR3 contains 12 residues. CDR3 amino acids: CASSLAPATQYF. Written as DNA, the CDR3 is TGTGCCAGCAGCTTGGCCCCGGCGACCCAGTACTTC.